This is a list of T cell receptor beta chains from one sample in a study of PD-1 blockade in classical Hodgkin lymphoma. TCRdb's table, derived via immunoSEQ multiplex PCR, lists solely in-frame clones and lacks some. The data show 90,000 or so clones, more than 70% seen once. The sequences come from peripheral blood mononuclear cells (PBMCs), collected before the fourth cycle of nivolumab. The receptors originated from a human donor with classical Hodgkin lymphoma. CDR3s include the opening cysteine and the closing phenylalanine or tryptophan. Part of the rows lack a size; the others show once, few, many or a class for expanded clones.

clone_size	v_call	cdr3_aa
.	TRBV5-1	CASSFGTDGNTIYF
.	TRBV19	CASSTGQDGSYNSPLHF
.	TRBV5-1	CASSLNLNTGELFF
.	TRBV6-5	CASSYSIYEQYF
.	TRBV21-1	CASSKKVSGFRYGYTF
.	TRBV18	CASSRTAYEQYF
once	TRBV9	CASSVMPGTRANEQFF
.	TRBV2	CASSWEGRDTEAFF
.	TRBV5-5	CASSSSSGRASSSTDTQYF
.	TRBV25-1	CASSERGSSLLYGYTF
.	TRBV5-1	CASSLLAGGRDTQYF
.	TRBV12-5	CASGPLQGGSNQPQHF
few	TRBV21-1	CASTYGHSAPLF
.	TRBV18	CASSPRGSEETQYF
.	TRBV6-1	CASSVVQVIHEQYF
.	TRBV4-2	CASSQGGLAGDITDTQYF
.	TRBV5-1	CASSWTGQGGEQFF
.	TRBV6-1	CASSAPQRGNYGYTF
.	TRBV10-3	CAISGGNSYGYTF
.	TRBV2	CASSEEGAIDEQFF
few	TRBV28	CASSSRGEAFF
.	TRBV10-3	CAITTGDLFYGYTF
.	TRBV7-9	CASSLSVGVRAFF
.	TRBV2	CASSESRETQYF
.	TRBV18	CASSPPGLAGGRVEQFF
.	TRBV10-3	CAISDQGSVHF
.	TRBV28	CASSLVGRQQYF
.	TRBV9	CASSVGLAEPYEQYF
.	TRBV19	CASSIRQGAIREQYF
few	TRBV9	CASSVKGNCQGRWSNQPQHF
.	TRBV9	CASSVGRTYEQYF
.	TRBV4-2	CASSQAGGIGETQYF
.	TRBV5-5	CASSRDREQYF
.	TRBV7-2	CASSADRVVSYEQYF
once	TRBV28	CASSGRGSETQYF
.	TRBV5-1	CASSLNSGSTDTQYF
many	TRBV7-3	CASSLTGEYTDTQYF
.	TRBV12-5	CASGLVTGGNEKLFF
.	TRBV30	CAWSVRQGGGSGANVLTF
.	TRBV13	CASSWGPGQDRVGKREEEFETQYF
.	TRBV5-4	CASSQTSGGYNEQFF
once	TRBV6-1	CASSTAYSNQPQHF
few	TRBV6-5	CASSYSQGRGGEKLFF
.	TRBV6-1	CASSVGRGDAEAFF
.	TRBV27	CASSITPGPTRGYTF
.	TRBV27	CASSPHRQYSNYGYTF